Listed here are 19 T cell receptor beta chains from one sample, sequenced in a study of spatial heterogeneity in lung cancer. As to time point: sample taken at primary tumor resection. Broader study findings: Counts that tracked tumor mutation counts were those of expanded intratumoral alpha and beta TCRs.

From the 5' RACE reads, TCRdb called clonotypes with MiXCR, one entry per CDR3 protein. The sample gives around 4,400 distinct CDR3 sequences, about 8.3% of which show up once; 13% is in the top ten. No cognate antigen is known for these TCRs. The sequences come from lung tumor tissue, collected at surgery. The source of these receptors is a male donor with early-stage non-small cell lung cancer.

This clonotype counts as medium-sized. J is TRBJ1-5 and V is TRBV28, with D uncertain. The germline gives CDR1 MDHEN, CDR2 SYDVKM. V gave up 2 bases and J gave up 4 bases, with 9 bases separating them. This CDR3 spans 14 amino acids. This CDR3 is CASSLIQVNQPQHF. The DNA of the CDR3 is TGTGCCAGCAGTTTAATCCAAGTTAATCAGCCCCAGCATTTT.

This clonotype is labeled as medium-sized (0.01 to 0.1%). The CDR3 here is CASSVTQGTGYTF. In nucleotides, the CDR3 is TGTGCCAGCAGCGTTACACAGGGGACTGGCTACACCTTC. V usage is TRBV7-8 and J usage is TRBJ1-2; 7 bases align to TRBD1. CDR3 length equals 13 residues. CDR1 SGHVS and CDR2 FQNEAQ come from the germline V gene. Unmatched junction bases numbered 7, after V lost 5 bases and J lost 7 bases.

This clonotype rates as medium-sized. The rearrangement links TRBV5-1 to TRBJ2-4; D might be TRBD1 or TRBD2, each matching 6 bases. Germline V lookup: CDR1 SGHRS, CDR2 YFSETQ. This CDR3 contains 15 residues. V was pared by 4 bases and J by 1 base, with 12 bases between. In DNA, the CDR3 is TGCGCCAGCAGCCCGGGGGCCTACGCCAAAAACATTCAGTACTTC. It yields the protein CASSPGAYAKNIQYF.

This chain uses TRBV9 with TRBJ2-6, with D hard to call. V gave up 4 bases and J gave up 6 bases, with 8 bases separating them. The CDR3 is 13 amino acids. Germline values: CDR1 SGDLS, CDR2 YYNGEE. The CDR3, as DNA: TGTGCCAGCAGCCCTCAAATGGCCAACGTCCTGACTTTC. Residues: CASSPQMANVLTF.

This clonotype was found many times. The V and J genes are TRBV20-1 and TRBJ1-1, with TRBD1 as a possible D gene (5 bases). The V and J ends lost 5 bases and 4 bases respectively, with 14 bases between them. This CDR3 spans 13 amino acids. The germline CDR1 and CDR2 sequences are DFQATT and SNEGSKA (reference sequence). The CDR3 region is CSAGTLEGTEAFF. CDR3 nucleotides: TGCAGTGCTGGGACTCTGGAAGGCACTGAAGCTTTCTTT.

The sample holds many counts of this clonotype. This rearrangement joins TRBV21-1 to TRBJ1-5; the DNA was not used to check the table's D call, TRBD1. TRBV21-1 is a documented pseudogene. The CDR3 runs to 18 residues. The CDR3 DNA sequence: TGTGCCAGCAGCAAAGCTGGACAGGGGGCTGGGGGCAATCAGCCCCAGCATTTT. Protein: CASSKAGQGAGGNQPQHF.

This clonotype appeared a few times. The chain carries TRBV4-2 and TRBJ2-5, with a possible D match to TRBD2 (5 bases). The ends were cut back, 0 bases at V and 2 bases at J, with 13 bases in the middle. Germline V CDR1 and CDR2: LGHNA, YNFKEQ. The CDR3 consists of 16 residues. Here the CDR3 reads CASSQDRASRQETQYF. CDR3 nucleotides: TGTGCCAGCAGCCAAGATCGGGCTAGCAGACAAGAGACCCAGTACTTC.

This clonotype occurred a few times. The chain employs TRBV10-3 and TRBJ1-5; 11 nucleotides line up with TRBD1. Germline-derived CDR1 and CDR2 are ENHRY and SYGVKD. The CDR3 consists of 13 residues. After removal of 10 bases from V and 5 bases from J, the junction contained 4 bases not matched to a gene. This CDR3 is CATRGQGDQPQHF. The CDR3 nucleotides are TGTGCCACCCGGGGACAGGGGGATCAGCCCCAGCATTTT.

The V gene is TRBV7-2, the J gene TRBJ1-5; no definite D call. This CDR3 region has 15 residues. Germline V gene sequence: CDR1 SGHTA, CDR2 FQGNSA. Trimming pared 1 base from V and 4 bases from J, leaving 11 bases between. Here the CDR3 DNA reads TGTGCCAGCAGCTTAGAGGCAAACCCTAATCAGCCCCAGCATTTT. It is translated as CASSLEANPNQPQHF.

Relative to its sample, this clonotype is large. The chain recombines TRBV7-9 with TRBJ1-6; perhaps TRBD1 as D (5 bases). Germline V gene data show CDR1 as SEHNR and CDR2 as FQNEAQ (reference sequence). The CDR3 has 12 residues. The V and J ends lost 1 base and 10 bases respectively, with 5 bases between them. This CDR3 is CASSLGGSPLHF. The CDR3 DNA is TGTGCCAGCAGCTTAGGGGGGTCACCCCTCCACTTT.

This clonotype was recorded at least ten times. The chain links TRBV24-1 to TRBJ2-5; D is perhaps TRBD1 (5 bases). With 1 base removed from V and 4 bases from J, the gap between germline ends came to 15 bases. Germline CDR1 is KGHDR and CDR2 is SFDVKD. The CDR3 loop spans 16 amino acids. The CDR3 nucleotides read TGTGCCACCAGTGATTTCGAATCAAGGGGTCCAGAGACCCAGTACTTC. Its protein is CATSDFESRGPETQYF.

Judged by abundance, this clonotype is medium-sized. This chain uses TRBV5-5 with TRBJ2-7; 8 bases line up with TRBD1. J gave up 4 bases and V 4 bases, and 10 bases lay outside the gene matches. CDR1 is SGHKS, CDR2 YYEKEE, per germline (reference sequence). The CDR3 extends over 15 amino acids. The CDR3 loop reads CASSPRGRGPYEQYF. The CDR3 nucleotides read TGTGCCAGCAGCCCCCGTGGCAGGGGGCCTTACGAGCAGTACTTC.

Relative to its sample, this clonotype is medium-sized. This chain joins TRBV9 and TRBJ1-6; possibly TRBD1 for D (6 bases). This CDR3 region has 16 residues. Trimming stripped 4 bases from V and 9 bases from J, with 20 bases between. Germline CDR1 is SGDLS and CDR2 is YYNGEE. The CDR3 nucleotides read TGTGCCAGCAGCCCGTGGGACGCAGGGGTGGGTTCACCCCTCCACTTT. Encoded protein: CASSPWDAGVGSPLHF.

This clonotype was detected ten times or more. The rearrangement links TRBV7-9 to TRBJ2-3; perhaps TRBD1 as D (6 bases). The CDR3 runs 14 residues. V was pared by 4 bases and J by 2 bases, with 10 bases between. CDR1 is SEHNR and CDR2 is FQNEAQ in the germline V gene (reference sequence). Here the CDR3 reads CASSSRQVTDTQYF. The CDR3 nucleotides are TGTGCCAGCAGCTCGCGACAGGTCACAGATACGCAGTATTTT. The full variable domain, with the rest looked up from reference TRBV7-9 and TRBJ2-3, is DTGVSQNPRHKITKRGQNVTFRCDPISEHNRLYWYRQTLGQGPEFLTYFQNEAQLEKSRLLSDRFSAERPKGSFSTLEIQRTEQGDSAMYLCASSSRQVTDTQYFGPGTRLTVL.

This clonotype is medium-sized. CDR3 sequence reads: CASSYNRPRSGNTIYF. CDR3 sequence (DNA): TGTGCCAGCAGTTACAACCGACCCCGCTCTGGAAACACCATATATTTT. V is TRBV6-5 and J is TRBJ1-3; D unclear. CDR1 is MNHEY, CDR2 SVGAGI, per germline. This CDR3 is built from 16 residues. V was pared by 2 bases and J by 0 bases, with 11 bases between.

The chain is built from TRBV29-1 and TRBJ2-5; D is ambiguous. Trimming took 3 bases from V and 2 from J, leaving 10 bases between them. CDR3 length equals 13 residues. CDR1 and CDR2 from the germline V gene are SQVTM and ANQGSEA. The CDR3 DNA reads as TGCAGCGTTGATTCGCAGATACAAGAGACCCAGTACTTC. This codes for CSVDSQIQETQYF.

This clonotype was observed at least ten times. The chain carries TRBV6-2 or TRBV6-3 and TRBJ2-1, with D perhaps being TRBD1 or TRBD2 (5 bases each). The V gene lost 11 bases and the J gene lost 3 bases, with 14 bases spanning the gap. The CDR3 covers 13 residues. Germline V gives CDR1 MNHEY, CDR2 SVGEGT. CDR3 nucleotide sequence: TGTGCCGGGGCCGGGAACAACTACAATGAGCAGTTCTTC. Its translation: CAGAGNNYNEQFF.

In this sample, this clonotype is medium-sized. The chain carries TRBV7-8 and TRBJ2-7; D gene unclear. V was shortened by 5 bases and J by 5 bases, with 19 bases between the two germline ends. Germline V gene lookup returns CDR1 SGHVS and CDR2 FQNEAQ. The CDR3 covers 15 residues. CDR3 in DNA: TGTGCCAGCAGCCAAGCCGGGTCCCTCGGCCACGAGCAGTACTTC. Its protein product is CASSQAGSLGHEQYF.

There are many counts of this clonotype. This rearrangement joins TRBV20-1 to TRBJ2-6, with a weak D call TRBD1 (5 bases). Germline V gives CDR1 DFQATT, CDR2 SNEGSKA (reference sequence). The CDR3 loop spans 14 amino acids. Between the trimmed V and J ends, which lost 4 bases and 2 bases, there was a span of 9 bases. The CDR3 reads CSAIDSPGANVLTF. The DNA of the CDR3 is TGCAGTGCTATCGACAGCCCTGGGGCCAACGTCCTGACTTTC.